This TCR beta chain was retrieved from a study of glioma-infiltrating T cells after dendritic cell vaccination. Study summary: Monocyte-derived dendritic cells, cultured seven days with IL-4 and GM-CSF, were pulsed with autologous tumor lysate. Patients received three intradermal dendritic cell vaccine injections at biweekly intervals. Regarding the study as a whole: Only a small number of patients had complete blood and tumor samples.

The V segment lost 0 bases and the J segment 0 bases; nucleotides outside the gene matches: 2. CDR1 is SGHVS and CDR2 is FNYEAQ in the germline V gene. This CDR3 region has 17 residues. A few counts support this clone. Its antigen is unknown. Only in-frame clones appear in the TCRdb table, and some are missing; sequencing was by immunoSEQ multiplex PCR. The sample includes approximately 82,000 clones, 70% to 90% seen only once; the top ten take 3% to 3.5%. Selection required adequate fresh-frozen tumor tissue plus more than two years' survival data. The sample here was blood, taken before dendritic cell vaccination. The TCR originated in a human donor with glioblastoma. The chain joins TRBV7-6 to TRBJ2-2, with 9 bases lining up with TRBD2. CDR3 loop: CASSLASGGTNTGELFF. CDR3 DNA sequence: TGTGCCAGCAGCTTAGCTAGCGGGGGAACGAACACCGGGGAGCTGTTTTTT. Together with reference TRBV7-6 and TRBJ2-2, the CDR3 gives the full variable domain: GAGVSQSPRYKVTKRGQDVALRCDPISGHVSLYWYRQALGQGPEFLTYFNYEAQQDKSGLPNDRFSAERPEGSISTLTIQRTEQRDSAMYRCASSLASGGTNTGELFFGEGSRLTVL.